Following are 21 T cell receptor beta chains from one sample sequenced in a study of lymphopenia after photon versus proton radiotherapy. Clones were read by immunoSEQ multiplex PCR, and TCRdb kept only the in-frame ones, dropping some. The table records around 70,000 clones, roughly 90% of them present only once. The sample was peripheral blood, taken from a patient treated with photon-based radiotherapy. The receptors shown here come from a woman aged 40 to 55 with cholangiocarcinoma.

The J gene is TRBJ1-4, the V gene TRBV30, with D possibly being TRBD1 (5 bases). The length of the CDR3 is 13 residues. The germline CDR1 and CDR2 sequences are GTSNPN and SVGIG (reference sequence). Trimming cost V 4 bases and J 6 bases, with 12 bases left between them. This chain's CDR3 is CAWKGEAYEKLFF. CDR3 bases: TGTGCCTGGAAAGGGGAGGCGTATGAAAAACTGTTTTTT.

V is TRBV11-2 and J is TRBJ2-1; 7 nucleotides match TRBD2. Trimming at V came to 5 bases and at J to 5 bases, leaving 6 bases not matched to a gene. The germline CDR1 and CDR2 sequences are SGHAT and FQNNGV. The CDR3 covers 14 residues. The CDR3 sequence: CASSPLGGHNEQFF. CDR3 nucleotide sequence: TGTGCCAGCAGCCCACTGGGAGGGCACAATGAGCAGTTCTTC.

The chain links TRBV12-5 to TRBJ2-7; D is possibly TRBD1 (6 bases). Trimming took off 5 bases at V and 2 bases at J, with 13 bases between the two ends. This CDR3 region has 14 residues. CDR1 is LGHNT, CDR2 FRNRAP, per germline. CDR3 DNA: TGTGCTAGTGGTCTAGGACAGAGGACCTACGAGCAGTACTTC. It codes for CASGLGQRTYEQYF.

The genes are TRBV10-3 and TRBJ2-2; D perhaps matches TRBD2 (6 bases). The length of the CDR3 is 15 residues. Trimming removed 5 bases at V and 3 bases at J, with 13 bases between. Looked up from germline, CDR1 is ENHRY and CDR2 is SYGVKD. The CDR3 loop reads CAISWGLPDTGELFF. CDR3 sequence (DNA): TGTGCCATCAGTTGGGGACTCCCCGACACCGGGGAGCTGTTTTTT.

CDR3 amino acids: CASSLGQGKSPLHF. The CDR3 nucleotides are TGTGCCAGCAGCTTAGGACAGGGGAAATCACCCCTCCACTTT. The V call is TRBV7-2, the J call TRBJ1-6; 8 bases map to TRBD1. CDR3 size: 14 residues. The V and J ends lost 1 base and 10 bases, in that order; junction bases with no gene match: 3. Per the germline V gene, CDR1 is SGHTA and CDR2 is FQGNSA. The entire variable domain, with the rest obtained from reference TRBV7-2 and TRBJ1-6, is as follows: GAGVSQSPSNKVTEKGKDVELRCDPISGHTALYWYRQSLGQGLEFLIYFQGNSAPDKSGLPSDRFSAERTGGSVSTLTIQRTQQEDSAVYLCASSLGQGKSPLHFGNGTRLTVT.

The CDR3 coding sequence is TGTGCCAGCAGTGTCCTGCCGACAGGCCCAACCTACGAGCAGTACTTC. The encoded protein is CASSVLPTGPTYEQYF. The J gene is TRBJ2-7, the V gene TRBV2; the D gene is possibly TRBD1 (6 bases). Trimming pared 4 bases from V and 2 bases from J, leaving 18 bases between. Germline V CDR1 and CDR2: SNHLY, FYNNEI. The CDR3 is made up of 16 amino acids.

The gene calls are TRBV11-3 and TRBJ2-2; D is unresolved. Trimming cost V 0 bases and J 6 bases, with 11 bases left between them. The germline V gene has CDR1 SGHNT and CDR2 YENEEA. This CDR3 has 15 amino acids. The CDR3 loop is CASSLDGDSAGELFF. The CDR3 DNA sequence: TGTGCCAGCAGCTTAGATGGGGATTCCGCCGGGGAGCTGTTTTTT.

This clone was recorded only once. This chain joins TRBV9 and TRBJ2-5; D not certain. The CDR3 extends over 13 amino acids. The germline gives CDR1 SGDLS, CDR2 YYNGEE. The V end lost 0 bases, the J end lost 3 bases, and 6 bases lay between the germline ends. This CDR3 reads CASSVATEETQYF. CDR3 coding DNA: TGTGCCAGCAGCGTAGCCACCGAAGAGACCCAGTACTTC.

The chain employs TRBV29-1 and TRBJ2-1; TRBD2 agrees at 9 bases. The J segment lost 5 bases and the V segment lost 7 bases, leaving 9 bases of the junction unmatched. CDR3 length: 14 amino acids. The germline gives CDR1 SQVTM, CDR2 ANQGSEA. For the CDR3, the DNA is TGCAGCGCCCCTGGGGCTAGCGGGAACAATGAGCAGTTCTTC. Translation gives CSAPGASGNNEQFF.

The CDR3 spells CASSLDLSTNTEAFF. The CDR3 DNA is TGTGCCAGCAGCTTAGACCTGAGTACGAACACTGAAGCTTTCTTT. The chain couples TRBV7-2 to TRBJ1-1; D unresolved. V gave up 1 base and J gave up 1 base, with 10 bases separating them. The CDR3 totals 15 residues. Germline CDR1 is SGHTA and CDR2 is FQGNSA.

This chain links TRBV29-1 with TRBJ2-5; D is unclear. Per the germline V gene, CDR1 is SQVTM and CDR2 is ANQGSEA. This CDR3 has 13 residues. Deletions cut 5 bases from V and 0 bases from J, with 10 bases between. The CDR3 region is CSVKNQYQETQYF. The CDR3 DNA sequence: TGCAGCGTTAAGAATCAGTACCAAGAGACCCAGTACTTC.

V gene TRBV9 combines with J gene TRBJ2-1, with no clear D. CDR3 size: 12 residues. Looked up from germline, CDR1 is SGDLS and CDR2 is YYNGEE. Trimming removed 0 bases at V and 10 bases at J, with 8 bases between. The CDR3 DNA reads TGTGCCAGCAGCGTAGGACGGGCCGAGCAGTTCTTC. As protein: CASSVGRAEQFF.

The CDR3 is CASSPQTGLMSEQFF. CDR3 nucleotide sequence: TGTGCCAGCAGCCCACAGACAGGGTTGATGAGTGAGCAGTTCTTC. The V gene is TRBV7-9, the J gene TRBJ2-1, with 7 positions matching TRBD1. V lost 5 bases to trimming and J lost 9 bases; unmatched junction nucleotides: 13. This CDR3 contains 15 residues. From germline, CDR1 is SEHNR and CDR2 FQNEAQ (reference sequence).

A word on this clone: In the same sample, other DNA sequences code for this CDR3. The chain has TRBV5-1 and TRBJ1-2; perhaps TRBD1 as D (6 bases). Germline assignment: CDR1 SGHRS and CDR2 YFSETQ. V lost 1 base and J 1 base, leaving 8 bases between the germline ends. This CDR3 spans 14 amino acids. CDR3 DNA sequence: TGCGCCAGCAGCTTGAACAGGGATAACTATGGCTACACCTTC. Translated, it gives CASSLNRDNYGYTF.

The V gene is TRBV28, the J gene TRBJ2-3, with 8 bases fitting TRBD2. V lost 3 bases to trimming and J lost 3 bases; unmatched junction nucleotides: 8. The CDR3 consists of 16 residues. Germline V gene lookup returns CDR1 MDHEN and CDR2 SYDVKM. This CDR3 reads CASSLGSGSRTDTQYF. CDR3 in DNA: TGTGCCAGCAGTTTGGGGAGCGGGAGTAGGACAGATACGCAGTATTTT.

This clone turned up a few times. The V gene is TRBV6-1, the J gene TRBJ1-4, with D possibly matching TRBD1 (6 bases). Germline CDR1 reads MNHNS; CDR2 reads SASEGT. This CDR3 comprises 14 residues. Deletions cut 6 bases from V and 6 bases from J, with 14 bases between. The CDR3 nucleotides are TGTGCCAGCAGGCACAGGGTAGGGGATGAAAAACTGTTTTTT. Translated: CASRHRVGDEKLFF.

The chain employs TRBV30 and TRBJ1-1, with 9 bases lining up with TRBD1. This CDR3 has 15 amino acids. The germline V gene encodes CDR1 GTSNPN and CDR2 SVGIG (reference sequence). V gave up 4 bases and J gave up 6 bases; unmatched junction bases: 12. The CDR3 protein is CAWITGGMNKAEAFF. The CDR3 nucleotides read TGTGCCTGGATAACAGGGGGCATGAACAAGGCTGAAGCTTTCTTT.

The genes are TRBV11-1 and TRBJ2-3; 10 bases map to TRBD2. Germline values: CDR1 SGHAT, CDR2 FQDESV (reference sequence). This CDR3 region has 14 residues. Trimming at V came to 7 bases and at J to 1 base, leaving 2 bases not matched to a gene. Written as DNA, the CDR3 is TGTGCCAGCAACCTAGCGGGGGGCACAGATACGCAGTATTTT. Translation: CASNLAGGTDTQYF.

This rearrangement joins TRBV19 to TRBJ1-2; D not certain. From germline, CDR1 is LNHDA and CDR2 SQIVND (reference sequence). Trimming took off 7 bases at V and 0 bases at J, with 9 bases between the two ends. This CDR3 contains 13 residues. The CDR3 bases are TGTGCCAGTAAAGGGTTAGCTAACTATGGCTACACCTTC. As protein: CASKGLANYGYTF.

This chain links TRBV6-1 with TRBJ2-5; 7 positions match TRBD2. Trimming at V came to 7 bases and at J to 2 bases, leaving 7 bases not matched to a gene. The CDR3 covers 14 residues. Germline V gene lookup returns CDR1 MNHNS and CDR2 SASEGT. The CDR3 protein is CASTFTGGQETQYF. The CDR3 DNA follows: TGTGCCAGCACTTTCACGGGGGGACAAGAGACCCAGTACTTC.

The chain couples TRBV4-1 to TRBJ1-1; no clear D gene. Germline assignment: CDR1 MGHRA and CDR2 YSYEKL. V gave up 0 bases and J gave up 3 bases, with 8 bases separating them. CDR3 length equals 14 residues. The CDR3 sequence is CASSQDRAYTEAFF. The CDR3 region has the DNA TGCGCCAGCAGCCAAGATAGGGCGTACACTGAAGCTTTCTTT.